These 28 T cell receptor beta chains share one sample of origin, sequenced in a study of blood T cell repertoires in COVID-19. The method was immunoSEQ multiplex PCR; TCRdb's version includes in-frame clones alone and lacks a portion of them. The data show 250,000 to 350,000 clones, with about four fifths seen just once and roughly 1.5% held by the top ten. Sequencing input: peripheral blood. These receptor sequences come from a human donor with COVID-19, enrolled during active disease. The donor label of this sample is uncertain.

J is TRBJ1-5 and V is TRBV5-1; possible D gene TRBD1, 5 bases. CDR1 is SGHRS and CDR2 is YFSETQ in the germline V gene. The V gene lost 2 bases and the J gene lost 4 bases, with 7 bases spanning the gap. The CDR3 consists of 13 residues. CDR3 loop: CASSFAGNQPQHF. Here the CDR3 DNA reads TGCGCCAGCAGCTTTGCAGGGAATCAGCCCCAGCATTTT.

The rearrangement uses TRBV2 and TRBJ1-1, with D uncertain. The ends were cut back, 6 bases at V and 5 bases at J, with 16 bases in the middle. CDR3 length: 14 amino acids. CDR1 and CDR2 (germline): SNHLY, FYNNEI. CDR3 in DNA: TGTGCCAGCAGCGAGAGGGTGGAGGGAACTGAAGCTTTCTTT. It translates to CASSERVEGTEAFF.

The rearrangement joins TRBV30 to TRBJ2-1; a weak D match, TRBD2 (5 bases). The germline CDR1 and CDR2 sequences are GTSNPN and SVGIG (reference sequence). The CDR3 is 14 amino acids. Deletions cut 4 bases from V and 3 bases from J, with 13 bases between. CDR3 region: CAWNFPSHYNEQFF. Here the CDR3 DNA reads TGTGCCTGGAACTTCCCTAGCCACTACAATGAGCAGTTCTTC.

This sequence joins TRBV7-9 and TRBJ2-3; 9 bases are shared with TRBD2. Trimming at V came to 4 bases and at J to 6 bases, leaving 11 bases not matched to a gene. The CDR3 spans 16 residues. Germline V CDR1 and CDR2: SEHNR, FQNEAQ (reference sequence). The CDR3 is CASSSYGLAGLDTQYF. CDR3 coding DNA: TGTGCCAGCAGCTCCTACGGGCTAGCGGGATTGGATACGCAGTATTTT.

This chain joins TRBV3-1 (or the pseudogene TRBV3-2) and TRBJ2-3; 8 bases match TRBD1. The CDR3 loop spans 14 amino acids. J lost 4 bases, V lost 4 bases, and 4 bases had no gene match. CDR1 LGHDT and CDR2 YNNKEL come from the germline V gene (reference sequence). The DNA of the CDR3 is TGTGCCAGCAGCCCCCCAGGGGGCCCAGATACGCAGTATTTT. It translates to CASSPPGGPDTQYF.

V usage is TRBV12-2 and J usage is TRBJ1-2; the table's D call, TRBD1, was not checked against the DNA. TRBV12-2 is a pseudogene locus. This CDR3 is 17 amino acids long. CDR3 residues: CASRRDRGPTSNYGYTF. In nucleotides, the CDR3 is TGTGCAAGTCGGCGGGACAGGGGCCCTACCTCTAACTATGGCTACACCTTC.

In regard to this clone: Germline and junction disagree at one end, which may indicate a read error. V is TRBV18 and J is TRBJ1-5; 12 bases are a match to TRBD1. CDR3 length: 16 amino acids. CDR1 is KGHSH, CDR2 LQKENI, per germline. This CDR3 is CASSQVGTGGKQPQHF. The CDR3 bases are TGTGCCAGCTCACAGGTGGGGACAGGGGGCAAGCAGCCCCAGCATTTT.

The chain couples TRBV4-1 to TRBJ2-1; 8 nucleotides align to TRBD1. Germline V gene sequence: CDR1 MGHRA, CDR2 YSYEKL. With 4 bases clipped from V and 12 bases from J, the junction kept 14 bases outside the gene matches. The CDR3 has 15 amino acids. The CDR3 region has the DNA TGCGCCAGCAGCCCGGACAGGGTCTCTCTAGTTGGGCAGTTCTTC. Protein sequence: CASSPDRVSLVGQFF.

The chain recombines TRBV5-1 with TRBJ2-3; TRBD2 might be the D (6 bases). The germline CDR1 and CDR2 sequences are SGHRS and YFSETQ. V lost 3 bases to trimming and J lost 1 base, with 15 bases between them. The CDR3 is 16 amino acids. CDR3 in amino acids: CASSSRVGGRTDTQYF. Written as DNA, the CDR3 is TGCGCCAGCAGCTCAAGGGTGGGGGGACGCACAGATACGCAGTATTTT. Complete variable domain (other parts from reference TRBV5-1 and TRBJ2-3): KAGVTQTPRYLIKTRGQQVTLSCSPISGHRSVSWYQQTPGQGLQFLFEYFSETQRNKGNFPGRFSGRQFSNSRSEMNVSTLELGDSALYLCASSSRVGGRTDTQYFGPGTRLTVL.

The rearrangement links TRBV19 to TRBJ2-2; tentatively, D is TRBD2 (5 bases). Germline V lookup: CDR1 LNHDA, CDR2 SQIVND (reference sequence). The CDR3 sequence is 14 residues long. V was shortened by 4 bases and J by 1 base, with 7 bases between the two germline ends. Here the CDR3 reads CASSNSGNTGELFF. The CDR3 nucleotides are TGTGCCAGTAGTAACAGCGGGAACACCGGGGAGCTGTTTTTT. The full variable domain, its missing parts supplied by reference TRBV19 and TRBJ2-2, is DGGITQSPKYLFRKEGQNVTLSCEQNLNHDAMYWYRQDPGQGLRLIYYSQIVNDFQKGDIAEGYSVSREKKESFPLTVTSAQKNPTAFYLCASSNSGNTGELFFGEGSRLTVL.

The chain joins TRBV4-3 to TRBJ2-1; TRBD2 aligns across 14 bases. With V trimmed by 2 bases and J by 9 bases, 9 bases remained unmatched. CDR1 and CDR2 from the germline V gene are LGHNA and YSLEER. This CDR3 is built from 17 residues. CDR3 nucleotides: TGCGCCAGCAGCCAATATGGGACTAGCGGGGGCCGGGGTGAGCAGTTCTTC. This gives the protein CASSQYGTSGGRGEQFF.

The V and J genes are TRBV28 and TRBJ2-2; D perhaps matches TRBD1 (6 bases). The V gene lost 5 bases and the J gene lost 5 bases, with 21 bases spanning the gap. Germline CDR1 reads MDHEN; CDR2 reads SYDVKM. This CDR3 spans 17 amino acids. DNA for the CDR3: TGTGCCAGCAGTCGCAGGGGATCCAGACTGAGAACCGGGGAGCTGTTTTTT. It specifies CASSRRGSRLRTGELFF.

The chain links TRBV19 to TRBJ1-5; no definite D call. Trimming removed 5 bases at V and 6 bases at J, with 11 bases between. Germline CDR1 is LNHDA and CDR2 is SQIVND (reference sequence). The CDR3 contains 13 residues. The CDR3 DNA reads as TGTGCCAGTAGTGTCGGGGTAATTCAGCCCCAGCATTTT. Encoded protein: CASSVGVIQPQHF.

This chain joins TRBV13 and TRBJ1-2; D gene unclear. Per germline, CDR1 PRHDT and CDR2 FYEKMQ (reference sequence). Trimming shortened V by 8 bases and J by 8 bases, and 21 bases separated the two germline ends. This CDR3 has 14 residues. The CDR3 nucleotides are TGTGCCAGCTCCTCCGAGCACCTCGCTAGGGGCTACACCTTC. Translated, it gives CASSSEHLARGYTF.

The chain uses TRBV11-2 and TRBJ2-5; 11 bases agree with TRBD2. Germline V gene sequence: CDR1 SGHAT, CDR2 FQNNGV. V shed 3 bases, J shed 6 bases, and the junction held 6 bases outside the gene matches. The CDR3 has 15 residues. The CDR3 is CASSLDSGGGKTQYF. DNA for the CDR3: TGTGCCAGCAGCTTGGATAGCGGGGGGGGGAAGACCCAGTACTTC.

V and J are TRBV19 and TRBJ2-1; 16 bases map to TRBD2. The V gene end was trimmed by 6 bases and the J gene end by 10 bases; junction bases not matched to a gene: 0. The CDR3 is made up of 13 amino acids. The germline CDR1 and CDR2 sequences are LNHDA and SQIVND (reference sequence). This CDR3 reads CASRGLAGGEQFF. The CDR3 DNA reads TGTGCCAGTAGGGGACTAGCGGGAGGGGAGCAGTTCTTC.

As DNA, the CDR3 is TGTGCCAGCAGCCCCACAGTTCCGACTAATTCACCCCTCCACTTT. This translates into CASSPTVPTNSPLHF. This chain joins TRBV7-6 and TRBJ1-6; D unresolved. Germline CDR1 SGHVS, CDR2 FNYEAQ. The CDR3 covers 15 residues. Trimming removed 5 bases at V and 6 bases at J, with 14 bases between.

This sequence joins TRBV9 and TRBJ2-2; TRBD2 agrees at 11 bases. Germline trimming cut 3 bases from V and 3 bases from J; bases unmatched to any gene: 4. Germline CDR1 is SGDLS and CDR2 is YYNGEE. The CDR3 runs to 16 residues. The DNA of the CDR3 is TGTGCCAGCAGCGATAAACTAGCGGGGGACACCGGGGAGCTGTTTTTT. It yields the protein CASSDKLAGDTGELFF.

This rearrangement joins TRBV5-1 to TRBJ2-7, with D maybe TRBD2 (6 bases). The CDR3 sequence is 15 residues long. Trimming removed 1 base at V and 6 bases at J, with 17 bases between. CDR1 and CDR2 (germline): SGHRS, YFSETQ. The CDR3 region has the DNA TGCGCCAGCAGCTTGAGCGAGGCCCGGGAGCGCGAGCAGTACTTC. Amino acids: CASSLSEAREREQYF.

In nucleotides, the CDR3 is TGTGCCAGCAGTTACTCGGGCCCAGGGGGCATGAGGAACGAGCAGTACTTC. Translated, it gives CASSYSGPGGMRNEQYF. The V call is TRBV6-2 or TRBV6-3, the J call TRBJ2-7; 8 nucleotides align to TRBD1. Germline loops: CDR1 MNHEY, CDR2 SVGEGT. The V and J ends lost 0 bases and 5 bases, in that order; junction bases with no gene match: 12. The CDR3 runs 17 residues.

The J gene is TRBJ2-3, the V gene TRBV7-9, with 12 bases matching TRBD2. Germline values: CDR1 SEHNR, CDR2 FQNEAQ (reference sequence). The CDR3 extends over 18 amino acids. V shed 3 bases, J shed 2 bases, and the junction held 9 bases outside the gene matches. The CDR3 region is CASSLASGRVVVTDTQYF. In DNA form, the CDR3 reads TGTGCCAGCAGCTTGGCTAGCGGGAGGGTCGTGGTCACAGATACGCAGTATTTT. The complete variable domain, with remaining parts taken from reference TRBV7-9 and TRBJ2-3, reads DTGVSQNPRHKITKRGQNVTFRCDPISEHNRLYWYRQTLGQGPEFLTYFQNEAQLEKSRLLSDRFSAERPKGSFSTLEIQRTEQGDSAMYLCASSLASGRVVVTDTQYFGPGTRLTVL.

The CDR3 DNA reads TGTGCCAGCAGACAGACAGGCTATGGCTACACCTTC. Protein product: CASRQTGYGYTF. This sequence joins TRBV6-5 and TRBJ1-2; D may be TRBD1 (6 bases). The CDR3 runs to 12 residues. Germline V gene lookup returns CDR1 MNHEY and CDR2 SVGAGI. V dropped 6 bases and J dropped 4 bases, with 9 bases sitting between them.

This clone was seen once. The V call is TRBV5-1, the J call TRBJ2-2; tentative D call: TRBD2 (5 bases). Trimming shortened V by 0 bases and J by 2 bases, and 11 bases separated the two germline ends. The CDR3 has 16 residues. Germline loops: CDR1 SGHRS, CDR2 YFSETQ. CDR3 nucleotides: TGCGCCAGCAGCTTGGAGGGTCCGGGAAACACCGGGGAGCTGTTTTTT. Translated, it gives CASSLEGPGNTGELFF.

The V and J genes are TRBV28 and TRBJ1-1; TRBD1 matches 9 bases. The J segment lost 6 bases and the V segment lost 6 bases, leaving 8 bases of the junction unmatched. CDR3 size: 14 residues. CDR1 MDHEN and CDR2 SYDVKM come from the germline V gene. The CDR3 spells CASSTTGGLSEAFF. In nucleotides, the CDR3 is TGTGCCAGCAGCACCACAGGGGGCCTGTCTGAAGCTTTCTTT. Using reference TRBV28 and TRBJ1-1 for the parts outside the CDR3, the full variable domain is DVKVTQSSRYLVKRTGEKVFLECVQDMDHENMFWYRQDPGLGLRLIYFSYDVKMKEKGDIPEGYSVSREKKERFSLILESASTNQTSMYLCASSTTGGLSEAFFGQGTRLTVV.

The V call is TRBV19, the J call TRBJ1-2; perhaps TRBD1 as D (5 bases). V was pared by 7 bases and J by 10 bases, with 34 bases between. The CDR3 totals 18 residues. Looked up from germline, CDR1 is LNHDA and CDR2 is SQIVND (reference sequence). The CDR3 nucleotides read TGTGCCAGTACCACAGTAGGGTGGGGCGGCCCTAATCTGATGTACTACACCTTC. Translation gives CASTTVGWGGPNLMYYTF.

This chain connects TRBV18 to TRBJ1-2, with D possibly matching TRBD1 (6 bases). The CDR3 consists of 14 residues. Germline V gives CDR1 KGHSH, CDR2 LQKENI. The germline V and J ends were trimmed by 2 bases and 3 bases, with 10 bases remaining between them. The CDR3 DNA reads TGTGCCAGCTCACCAGCAGGGGCGGACTATGGCTACACCTTC. Translated, it gives CASSPAGADYGYTF.

The chain has TRBV3-1 (or the pseudogene TRBV3-2) and TRBJ2-4, with 13 bases matching TRBD2. The J segment lost 0 bases and the V segment lost 4 bases, leaving 6 bases of the junction unmatched. The CDR3 contains 18 residues. Germline CDR1 LGHDT, CDR2 YNNKEL (reference sequence). DNA of the CDR3: TGTGCCAGCAGCCTCGGGACTAGCGGGACTCTAGCCAAAAACATTCAGTACTTC. Amino acid sequence: CASSLGTSGTLAKNIQYF.

This chain connects TRBV15 to TRBJ1-6; D not resolved. Germline values: CDR1 LNHNV, CDR2 YYDKDF (reference sequence). V lost 0 bases, J lost 5 bases, and 11 bases lay in between. This CDR3 region has 16 residues. The CDR3: CATSRDYPQDNSPLHF. The CDR3 DNA sequence: TGTGCCACCAGCAGAGATTACCCCCAGGATAATTCACCCCTCCACTTT.